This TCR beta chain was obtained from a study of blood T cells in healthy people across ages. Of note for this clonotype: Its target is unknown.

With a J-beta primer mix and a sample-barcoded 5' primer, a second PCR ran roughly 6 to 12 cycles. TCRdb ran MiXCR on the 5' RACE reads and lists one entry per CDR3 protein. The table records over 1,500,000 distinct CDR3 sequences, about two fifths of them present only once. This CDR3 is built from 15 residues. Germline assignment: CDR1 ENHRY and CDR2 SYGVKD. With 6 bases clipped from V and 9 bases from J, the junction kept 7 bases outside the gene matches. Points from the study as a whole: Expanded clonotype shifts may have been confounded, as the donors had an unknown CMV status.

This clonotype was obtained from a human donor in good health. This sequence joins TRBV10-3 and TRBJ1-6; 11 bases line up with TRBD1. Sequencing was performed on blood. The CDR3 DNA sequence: TGTGCCATCAGCTTGGGACAGGGGGGACGTTCACCCCTCCACTTT. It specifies CAISLGQGGRSPLHF.